This entry lists 26 T cell receptor beta chains sequenced from one sample in a study of control samples from healthy donors and cancer patients. The method was immunoSEQ multiplex PCR; TCRdb's version includes in-frame clones alone and lacks a portion of them. The sample shows around 110,000 clones, 85% to 95% of them seen only once. Sequencing input: blood. All receptors come from a man aged 25 to 45 in good health.

The chain has TRBV19 and TRBJ1-1; D not certain. V lost 7 bases and J 5 bases, leaving 8 bases between the germline ends. This CDR3 is 11 amino acids long. The germline V gene has CDR1 LNHDA and CDR2 SQIVND (reference sequence). CDR3 sequence reads: CASNLGTEAFF. The CDR3 coding sequence is TGTGCCAGTAACTTGGGGACTGAAGCTTTCTTT.

V usage is TRBV19 and J usage is TRBJ2-7, with D possibly TRBD1 on 6 matching bases. V lost 10 bases, J lost 3 bases, and 22 bases lay in between. In germline, CDR1 is LNHDA, CDR2 SQIVND (reference sequence). This CDR3 contains 15 residues. The CDR3 loop is CATQKWGTPHYEQYF. Written as DNA, the CDR3 is TGTGCCACCCAAAAGTGGGGGACACCTCACTACGAGCAGTACTTC.

The chain recombines TRBV7-9 with TRBJ2-5; TRBD2 agrees at 8 bases. Per germline, CDR1 SEHNR and CDR2 FQNEAQ (reference sequence). The CDR3 loop spans 15 amino acids. Unmatched junction bases numbered 12, after V lost 5 bases and J lost 7 bases. The CDR3, as DNA: TGTGCCAGCAGCCCCGGACTAGCCGCCCTATGGACCCAGTACTTC. Its translation is CASSPGLAALWTQYF.

For this clone: In the same sample, other DNA sequences code for this CDR3. CDR3 loop: CASSVEVTGELFF. As DNA, the CDR3 is TGTGCCAGCAGCGTAGAGGTCACCGGGGAGCTGTTTTTT. This chain uses TRBV9 with TRBJ2-2; no reliable D call. From germline, CDR1 is SGDLS and CDR2 YYNGEE. Trimming pared 0 bases from V and 4 bases from J, leaving 4 bases between. The CDR3 is made up of 13 amino acids. The whole variable domain, filled in from reference TRBV9 and TRBJ2-2, reads DSGVTQTPKHLITATGQRVTLRCSPRSGDLSVYWYQQSLDQGLQFLIQYYNGEERAKGNILERFSAQQFPDLHSELNLSSLELGDSALYFCASSVEVTGELFFGEGSRLTVL.

The J gene is TRBJ1-1, the V gene TRBV5-4; no clear D. Germline lookup yields CDR1 SGHNT and CDR2 YYREEE (reference sequence). V was pared by 4 bases and J by 4 bases, with 17 bases between. The CDR3 is made up of 15 amino acids. CDR3 nucleotides: TGTGCCAGCAGCGGAAAGACTCCGCCGGGCACTGAAGCTTTCTTT. It translates to CASSGKTPPGTEAFF.

This clone has more than one count but fewer than ten. The chain employs TRBV28 and TRBJ2-1; 8 nucleotides agree with TRBD1. Germline V lookup: CDR1 MDHEN, CDR2 SYDVKM. V trimming: 5 bases; J trimming: 10 bases; junction bases outside the gene matches: 10. The CDR3 extends over 14 amino acids. CDR3 nucleotides: TGTGCCAGCAGTCGACGACAGGGGATGGGGGAGCAGTTCTTC. This gives the protein CASSRRQGMGEQFF. The whole variable domain, remainder taken from reference TRBV28 and TRBJ2-1, is DVKVTQSSRYLVKRTGEKVFLECVQDMDHENMFWYRQDPGLGLRLIYFSYDVKMKEKGDIPEGYSVSREKKERFSLILESASTNQTSMYLCASSRRQGMGEQFFGPGTRLTVL.

Notes on this clone: The sample contains more than one DNA sequence encoding this CDR3. The rearrangement links TRBV5-4 to TRBJ1-1; no definite D call. Germline assignment: CDR1 SGHNT and CDR2 YYREEE (reference sequence). CDR3 size: 11 residues. Between the trimmed V and J ends, which lost 1 base and 2 bases, there was a span of 0 bases. Written as DNA, the CDR3 is TGTGCCAGCAGCTTGAACACTGAAGCTTTCTTT. It is translated as CASSLNTEAFF.

This rearrangement joins TRBV9 to TRBJ2-2, with D uncertain. The length of the CDR3 is 12 residues. V shed 0 bases and J shed 7 bases, with 4 bases lying between them. Germline V gene data show CDR1 as SGDLS and CDR2 as YYNGEE. This CDR3 is CASSVVSGELFF. The CDR3 coding sequence is TGTGCCAGCAGCGTAGTCAGCGGGGAGCTGTTTTTT.

This clone turned up a few times. The chain employs TRBV4-1 and TRBJ1-1; 8 bases agree with TRBD1. The CDR3 extends over 18 amino acids. Trimming cost V 3 bases and J 1 base; bases outside gene matches: 13. The V gene's germline CDR1 is MGHRA and CDR2 YSYEKL. CDR3 nucleotide sequence: TGCGCCAGCAGCCAGGATATTCAGGGGGCCGTCGGGAACACTGAAGCTTTCTTT. The encoded protein is CASSQDIQGAVGNTEAFF.

The chain is built from TRBV27 and TRBJ1-6; D might be TRBD1 (6 bases). The CDR3 length is 16 residues. Trimming cost V 7 bases and J 10 bases, with 23 bases left between them. The V gene's germline CDR1 is MNHEY and CDR2 SMNVEV (reference sequence). The CDR3 here is CASTIWTGAAGSPLHF. The CDR3 DNA is TGTGCCAGCACTATATGGACGGGGGCGGCGGGCTCACCCCTCCACTTT.

The J gene is TRBJ1-4, the V gene TRBV12-3 or TRBV12-4; D is undetermined. The V and J ends lost 3 bases and 5 bases respectively, with 1 base between them. The length of the CDR3 is 11 residues. This CDR3 is CASSLNEKLFF. In DNA form, the CDR3 reads TGTGCCAGCAGTTTGAATGAAAAACTGTTTTTT.

The V call is TRBV6-5, the J call TRBJ1-1; D is unclear. The CDR3 has 15 residues. Germline CDR1 reads MNHEY; CDR2 reads SVGAGI. V was pared by 2 bases and J by 3 bases, with 13 bases between. Here the CDR3 reads CASSYGRLYYTEAFF. The CDR3 DNA follows: TGTGCCAGCAGTTACGGACGGTTATACTACACTGAAGCTTTCTTT.

The gene calls are TRBV19 and TRBJ2-5; D perhaps matches TRBD2 (7 bases). This CDR3 contains 15 residues. Trimming stripped 5 bases from V and 5 bases from J, with 18 bases between. Germline assignment: CDR1 LNHDA and CDR2 SQIVND (reference sequence). This CDR3 is CASSPRGGTRETQYF. For the CDR3, the DNA is TGTGCCAGTAGTCCAAGGGGGGGGACTCGGGAGACCCAGTACTTC.

The genes are TRBV6-6 and TRBJ2-3; D perhaps matches TRBD1 (5 bases). The V gene lost 4 bases and the J gene lost 6 bases, with 14 bases spanning the gap. The CDR3 consists of 14 residues. Germline-derived CDR1 and CDR2 are MNHNY and SVGAGI (reference sequence). CDR3 protein: CASSFQDTPDTQYF. In nucleotides, the CDR3 is TGTGCCAGCAGTTTCCAGGACACCCCGGATACGCAGTATTTT.

The J gene is TRBJ1-1, the V gene TRBV5-1, with D hard to call. The CDR3 runs to 13 residues. CDR1 is SGHRS and CDR2 is YFSETQ in the germline V gene. Trimming pared 0 bases from V and 1 base from J, leaving 4 bases between. The CDR3 is CASSLERNTEAFF. Here the CDR3 DNA reads TGCGCCAGCAGCTTGGAGAGGAACACTGAAGCTTTCTTT.

This clone was recorded once. The chain recombines TRBV7-9 with TRBJ1-1, with a weak D call TRBD1 (5 bases). CDR1 and CDR2 from the germline V gene are SEHNR and FQNEAQ (reference sequence). Trimming left V 5 bases short and J 1 base short, with 11 bases between. There are 14 residues in the CDR3. CDR3 DNA sequence: TGTGCCAGCAGCCCCTGGGACGGGAACACTGAAGCTTTCTTT. Amino acid sequence: CASSPWDGNTEAFF.

This chain uses TRBV24-1 with TRBJ2-5; weak D call: TRBD2 (6 bases). This CDR3 has 14 amino acids. V was pared by 3 bases and J by 4 bases, with 11 bases between. CDR1 KGHDR and CDR2 SFDVKD come from the germline V gene. In DNA form, the CDR3 reads TGTGCCACCAGTGATGGAGGGAATGGAGAGACCCAGTACTTC. Amino acid sequence: CATSDGGNGETQYF.

V gene TRBV10-2 combines with J gene TRBJ1-6; D ambiguous. The CDR3 is made up of 14 amino acids. V lost 6 bases to trimming and J lost 4 bases, with 10 bases between them. Germline CDR1 and CDR2: WSHSY and SAAADI. The CDR3 here is CASRGDGYNSPLHF. The CDR3 nucleotides read TGCGCCAGCAGGGGCGACGGATATAATTCACCCCTCCACTTT.

The chain links TRBV19 to TRBJ1-1; a weak D match, TRBD1 (6 bases). The CDR3 is 13 residues long. Germline V lookup: CDR1 LNHDA, CDR2 SQIVND (reference sequence). Trimming took off 1 base at V and 7 bases at J, with 10 bases between the two ends. CDR3 nucleotides: TGTGCCAGTAGTATAGGAACAGGGATTGAAGCTTTCTTT. This encodes CASSIGTGIEAFF.

J is TRBJ2-5 and V is TRBV30; 9 positions match TRBD1. Per the germline V gene, CDR1 is GTSNPN and CDR2 is SVGIG (reference sequence). Losses at the gene ends were 4 bases for V and 2 bases for J; bases not matched to a gene: 5. This CDR3 has 14 amino acids. CDR3 residues: CAWKGQGGQETQYF. The CDR3 DNA is TGTGCCTGGAAGGGACAGGGCGGACAAGAGACCCAGTACTTC.

The table lists this clone with a count of one. The gene calls are TRBV7-9 and TRBJ2-3, with D possibly matching TRBD1 (6 bases). V lost 5 bases, J lost 0 bases, and 15 bases lay in between. This CDR3 spans 16 amino acids. CDR1 is SEHNR, CDR2 FQNEAQ, per germline (reference sequence). The CDR3 reads CASSLGDTASTDTQYF. In DNA, the CDR3 is TGTGCCAGCAGCCTCGGGGACACCGCAAGCACAGATACGCAGTATTTT.

The chain links TRBV29-1 to TRBJ1-4; TRBD1 matches 10 bases. With V trimmed by 7 bases and J by 0 bases, 5 bases remained unmatched. Germline V gives CDR1 SQVTM, CDR2 ANQGSEA. The CDR3 is 15 amino acids. The DNA of the CDR3 is TGCAGCGCCGGGACAGGGGTAACAACTAATGAAAAACTGTTTTTT. This encodes CSAGTGVTTNEKLFF.

This clone occurred once. This CDR3 is CASSWWGTSGGLEKETQYF. CDR3 nucleotides: TGCGCCAGCAGCTGGTGGGGTACTAGCGGGGGGCTCGAGAAAGAGACCCAGTACTTC. The rearrangement uses TRBV5-1 and TRBJ2-5, with 12 bases aligning to TRBD2. Unmatched junction bases numbered 15, after V lost 3 bases and J lost 3 bases. This CDR3 has 19 residues. CDR1 and CDR2 (germline): SGHRS, YFSETQ.

The gene calls are TRBV27 and TRBJ2-1, with 13 bases aligning to TRBD2. Germline V CDR1 and CDR2: MNHEY, SMNVEV (reference sequence). V lost 0 bases and J lost 5; bases outside the gene matches: 1. This CDR3 spans 16 amino acids. CDR3 residues: CASSLSGLAGDNEQFF. The CDR3 DNA is TGTGCCAGCAGTTTATCAGGACTAGCGGGGGACAATGAGCAGTTCTTC.

The V call is TRBV29-1, the J call TRBJ1-4, with TRBD1 identical over 7 bases. J gave up 3 bases and V 4 bases, and 8 bases lay outside the gene matches. The CDR3 sequence is 15 residues long. Per germline, CDR1 SQVTM and CDR2 ANQGSEA. DNA of the CDR3: TGCAGCGTTGGCCCAACAGGGGTGGCTAATGAAAAACTGTTTTTT. Protein: CSVGPTGVANEKLFF.

This sequence joins TRBV30 and TRBJ1-2; D gene ambiguous. Trimming cost V 3 bases and J 3 bases, with 17 bases left between them. CDR3 size: 15 residues. Germline CDR1 reads GTSNPN; CDR2 reads SVGIG (reference sequence). CDR3 DNA: TGTGCCTGGAGCGGGTGGCAGGTCTTTGACTATGGCTACACCTTC. Translating gives CAWSGWQVFDYGYTF.